A single sample is the source of the 22 T cell receptor beta chains below, sequenced in a study of early T cells in non-severe SARS-CoV-2 infection. One entry per CDR3 protein results from TCRdb running MiXCR on the 5' RACE reads. Altogether 90,000 to 130,000 distinct CDR3 sequences are present, roughly 12% being singletons, with the ten largest covering 3% to 4.5%. The sample was whole blood, taken at baseline. The receptors were gathered from an adult who was a healthcare worker with PCR-confirmed SARS-CoV-2 infection or an uninfected control (not recorded which).

This clonotype showed up just a few times. The rearrangement joins TRBV12-3 or TRBV12-4 to TRBJ1-3; no clear D. This CDR3 contains 15 residues. Trimming took off 5 bases at V and 2 bases at J, with 13 bases between the two ends. The CDR3 region is CASSVGWLTGNTIYF. In DNA form, the CDR3 reads TGTGCCAGCAGTGTAGGGTGGTTAACTGGAAACACCATATATTTT.

This clonotype was seen more than once but under ten times. V gene TRBV10-3 combines with J gene TRBJ2-7, with 7 bases aligning to TRBD1. The CDR3 is 13 residues long. Germline values: CDR1 ENHRY, CDR2 SYGVKD. V shed 8 bases, J shed 4 bases, and the junction held 8 bases outside the gene matches. The CDR3 is CAIGRDSLYEQYF. Written as DNA, the CDR3 is TGTGCCATCGGACGGGACAGCCTATACGAGCAGTACTTC.

The rearrangement uses TRBV18 and TRBJ1-1; D perhaps matches TRBD1 (6 bases). Germline lookup yields CDR1 KGHSH and CDR2 LQKENI. The CDR3 length is 14 residues. The germline V and J ends were trimmed by 3 bases and 3 bases, with 11 bases remaining between them. DNA of the CDR3: TGTGCCAGCTCACCGAACAGGGCAGACACTGAAGCTTTCTTT. It specifies CASSPNRADTEAFF.

This clonotype has ten or more counts. The chain uses TRBV29-1 and TRBJ2-3; D is uncertain. V was pared by 4 bases and J by 2 bases, with 4 bases between. The germline V gene encodes CDR1 SQVTM and CDR2 ANQGSEA. This CDR3 has 11 amino acids. CDR3 nucleotide sequence: TGCAGCGTTGGGGACACAGATACGCAGTATTTT. The encoded protein is CSVGDTDTQYF.

The count of this clonotype is one. The V and J genes are TRBV6-5 and TRBJ2-7; TRBD1 is a possible D gene (6 bases). Germline values: CDR1 MNHEY, CDR2 SVGAGI. The CDR3 is 17 residues long. V was shortened by 0 bases and J by 0 bases, with 15 bases between the two germline ends. In DNA, the CDR3 is TGTGCCAGCAGTTACTCGAGGATCCGGGACATCTCCTACGAGCAGTACTTC. It translates to CASSYSRIRDISYEQYF.

This clonotype was counted a few times. This chain joins TRBV14 and TRBJ1-1; tentatively, D is TRBD1 (6 bases). Trimming cost V 0 bases and J 2 bases, with 19 bases left between them. The V gene's germline CDR1 is SGHDN and CDR2 FVKESK. The CDR3 has 18 residues. This CDR3 reads CASSQEATGLSINTEAFF. CDR3 coding DNA: TGTGCCAGCAGCCAAGAAGCAACAGGGCTATCCATTAACACTGAAGCTTTCTTT.

The chain combines TRBV5-1 with TRBJ2-7; D tentatively reads TRBD1 or TRBD2 (5 bases each). Trimming stripped 7 bases from V and 2 bases from J, with 19 bases between. The CDR3 runs 15 residues. From germline, CDR1 is SGHRS and CDR2 YFSETQ. CDR3 in amino acids: CASRWDLSPTYEQYF. The CDR3 bases are TGCGCCAGCCGTTGGGACCTTTCGCCCACCTACGAGCAGTACTTC.

This clonotype was observed a handful of times. The V call is TRBV5-5, the J call TRBJ2-1, with 8 bases identical to TRBD2. The V and J ends lost 4 bases and 4 bases, in that order; junction bases with no gene match: 10. CDR3 length equals 16 residues. Germline assignment: CDR1 SGHKS and CDR2 YYEKEE (reference sequence). Here the CDR3 reads CASSHLQRGTYNEQFF. DNA for the CDR3: TGTGCCAGCAGCCACCTCCAGCGGGGGACTTACAATGAGCAGTTCTTC.

The chain uses TRBV9 and TRBJ2-2; possibly TRBD1 for D (7 bases). Trimming took 3 bases from V and 7 from J, leaving 13 bases between them. Per germline, CDR1 SGDLS and CDR2 YYNGEE. CDR3 length: 14 residues. The CDR3 loop is CASSGQGGHGELFF. The CDR3 DNA follows: TGTGCCAGCAGCGGACAGGGAGGACACGGGGAGCTGTTTTTT.

This clonotype was counted many times. V is TRBV12-3 or TRBV12-4 and J is TRBJ2-3; 7 nucleotides line up with TRBD1. The CDR3 is 14 amino acids. V was clipped by 7 bases and J by 0 bases; unmatched bases: 4. The CDR3: CASNRQGSTDTQYF. DNA of the CDR3: TGTGCCAGCAACCGACAGGGCAGCACAGATACGCAGTATTTT.

This chain joins TRBV6-2 or TRBV6-3 and TRBJ1-1; a weak D match, TRBD1 (6 bases). Trimming took 5 bases from V and 1 from J, leaving 17 bases between them. Germline V gene lookup returns CDR1 MNHEY and CDR2 SVGEGT. The length of the CDR3 is 16 residues. For the CDR3, the DNA is TGTGCCAGCAGTAATACCCTCAGGGGCCAGAACACTGAAGCTTTCTTT. Translating it yields CASSNTLRGQNTEAFF.

This clonotype was recorded at least ten times. The V call is TRBV19, the J call TRBJ1-5; D might be TRBD1 (6 bases). The V gene lost 7 bases and the J gene lost 2 bases, with 9 bases spanning the gap. Germline V lookup: CDR1 LNHDA, CDR2 SQIVND (reference sequence). This CDR3 is 13 amino acids long. The CDR3 DNA sequence: TGTGCCAGTACTCCAGGGGGCAATCAGCCCCAGCATTTT. This codes for CASTPGGNQPQHF.

V usage is TRBV20-1 and J usage is TRBJ1-5, with 10 bases identical to TRBD1. V gave up 4 bases and J gave up 2 bases; unmatched junction bases: 11. This CDR3 has 17 amino acids. Germline CDR1 is DFQATT and CDR2 is SNEGSKA (reference sequence). CDR3 coding DNA: TGCAGTGCTACTTCGGACAGGGGGACCTCTCGCAATCAGCCCCAGCATTTT. Translated, it gives CSATSDRGTSRNQPQHF.

This clonotype was detected only a few times. V is TRBV24-1 and J is TRBJ2-1; 9 nucleotides line up with TRBD1. The length of the CDR3 is 15 residues. J lost 2 bases, V lost 7 bases, and 5 bases had no gene match. Germline CDR1 is KGHDR and CDR2 is SFDVKD. The CDR3 region is CATSETGGAYNEQFF. CDR3 bases: TGTGCCACCAGCGAGACAGGGGGAGCCTACAATGAGCAGTTCTTC.

The chain couples TRBV7-2 to TRBJ1-2; D is possibly TRBD1 (5 bases). The CDR3 is made up of 15 amino acids. Germline CDR1 and CDR2: SGHTA and FQGNSA. Trimming stripped 4 bases from V and 0 bases from J, with 12 bases between. CDR3 amino acids: CASSSRQRANYGYTF. DNA of the CDR3: TGTGCCAGCAGCTCCCGACAGCGGGCTAACTATGGCTACACCTTC.

This clonotype has a count of ten or more. V usage is TRBV3-1 and J usage is TRBJ2-2, with TRBD1 as a possible D gene (6 bases). Per the germline V gene, CDR1 is LGHDT and CDR2 is YNNKEL (reference sequence). The CDR3 extends over 16 amino acids. The V end was cut by 1 base, the J end by 2 bases, with 11 bases between. Here the CDR3 reads CASSQVGTLNTGELFF. Written as DNA, the CDR3 is TGTGCCAGCAGCCAAGTCGGGACACTCAACACCGGGGAGCTGTTTTTT.

The V gene is TRBV30, the J gene TRBJ2-1; D is possibly TRBD2 (6 bases). V was shortened by 4 bases and J by 4 bases, with 8 bases between the two germline ends. In germline, CDR1 is GTSNPN, CDR2 SVGIG (reference sequence). This CDR3 spans 12 amino acids. DNA for the CDR3: TGTGCCTGGACTAGCGAATACAATGAGCAGTTCTTC. This translates into CAWTSEYNEQFF. Supplemented by reference TRBV30 and TRBJ2-1, the full variable domain reads SQTIHQWPATLVQPVGSPLSLECTVEGTSNPNLYWYRQAAGRGLQLLFYSVGIGQISSEVPQNLSASRPQDRQFILSSKKLLLSDSGFYLCAWTSEYNEQFFGPGTRLTVL.

This clonotype was recorded many times. The J gene is TRBJ1-4, the V gene TRBV19; no clear D gene. The CDR3 is 14 amino acids. Looked up from germline, CDR1 is LNHDA and CDR2 is SQIVND (reference sequence). The V and J ends lost 5 bases and 0 bases respectively, with 7 bases between them. The CDR3 reads CASSRPTTNEKLFF. The DNA of the CDR3 is TGTGCCAGTAGTCGGCCTACAACTAATGAAAAACTGTTTTTT.

The V gene is TRBV9, the J gene TRBJ2-1; possibly TRBD1 or TRBD2 for D (5 bases each). This CDR3 is 14 amino acids long. Between the trimmed V and J ends, which lost 0 bases and 5 bases, there was a span of 9 bases. The germline V gene encodes CDR1 SGDLS and CDR2 YYNGEE. The CDR3 reads CASSVVGVNNEQFF. CDR3 DNA sequence: TGTGCCAGCAGCGTAGTGGGGGTCAACAATGAGCAGTTCTTC.

The sample holds many counts of this clonotype. This chain links TRBV7-9 with TRBJ1-4; 10 positions agree with TRBD1. The ends lost 5 bases at V and 4 bases at J; junction bases unmatched: 4. Germline lookup yields CDR1 SEHNR and CDR2 FQNEAQ (reference sequence). CDR3 length: 15 residues. CDR3: CASSPGTGVNEKLFF. CDR3 DNA: TGTGCCAGCAGCCCAGGGACAGGGGTTAATGAAAAACTGTTTTTT.

A few counts support this clonotype. V gene TRBV10-3 combines with J gene TRBJ1-1; D possibly corresponds to TRBD1 (6 bases). In germline, CDR1 is ENHRY, CDR2 SYGVKD. The V and J ends lost 4 bases and 5 bases respectively, with 8 bases between them. There are 12 residues in the CDR3. The CDR3 DNA sequence: TGTGCCATCAGTGTAGGGGGAACTGAAGCTTTCTTT. It translates to CAISVGGTEAFF.

The chain employs TRBV6-2 or TRBV6-3 and TRBJ2-1; 11 nucleotides agree with TRBD2. The CDR3 extends over 16 amino acids. J was trimmed by 8 bases and V by 4 bases; bases with no gene match: 10. Germline assignment: CDR1 MNHEY and CDR2 SVGEGT. The CDR3 protein is CASSFHSGRATHEQFF. CDR3 DNA: TGTGCCAGCAGTTTCCATAGCGGGAGGGCCACCCATGAGCAGTTCTTC.